This TCR beta chain derives from a study of T cells in Graves' hyperthyroidism and ophthalmopathy. Study-level findings and limits: Most thyroid clonotypes that were expanded above 0.001 also turned up in blood.

RNA transcripts provided the source from which TCR beta CDR3 regions were amplified. First-round RT-PCR with HTBI primers amplified the TCR CDR3 region. Each CDR3 protein gets one entry after TCRdb re-called the multiplex PCR reads with MiXCR. Of hundreds of thousands of distinct CDR3 sequences listed, roughly 37% were seen once; the top ten hold about 9%. CDR1 and CDR2 (germline): ENHRY, SYGVKD. This CDR3 is built from 13 residues. V shed 10 bases and J 4 bases; nucleotides not matched to a gene: 6. In this sample, this clonotype turned up many times. Its antigen remains unknown. This chain uses TRBV10-3 with TRBJ2-2, with 7 bases aligning to TRBD2. Sequencing was carried out using blood. This clonotype originated in a man in his late teens or twenties with Graves' hyperthyroidism. For the CDR3, the DNA is TGTGCCACCGAGGCGGGAGCCACCGGGGAGCTGTTTTTT. Its translation is CATEAGATGELFF.